This T cell receptor (beta chain) was recorded in a study of blood T cell repertoires in COVID-19. Study in general: The United States, Italy and Spain provided the acute and convalescent COVID-19 samples.

Per the original methods: Amplification with reference gene primers provided the estimates of nucleated cell counts. Measured with immunoSEQ multiplex PCR; TCRdb has only the in-frame clones, and not every one. V, J and clone size are those of that table, while D and trimming were read from the DNA. This sample has fewer than 250,000 clones; around 76% occur once, and the top ten carry about 7.8%. Seattle patient enrollment occurred during active infection, with longitudinal follow-up thereafter. Trimming removed 0 bases from V and 4 bases from J; junction bases left unmatched: 7. Germline assignment: CDR1 SGHRS and CDR2 YFSETQ. The CDR3 extends over 17 amino acids.

The V gene is TRBV5-1, the J gene TRBJ2-1, with 10 bases that match TRBD2. This sequence originates from a woman aged 60-70 years with COVID-19, enrolled during active disease. Material: peripheral blood. The chain's CDR3 is CASSLALLAGAYNEQFF. The CDR3 nucleotides read TGCGCCAGCAGCTTGGCCCTCCTAGCGGGGGCTTACAATGAGCAGTTCTTC.